The 28 T cell receptor beta chains below all came from one sample that was sequenced in a study of cytomegalovirus exposure and HLA in healthy donors. TCRdb's table, derived via immunoSEQ multiplex PCR, lists solely in-frame clones and lacks some. The sample yields about 150,000 clones, roughly 90% seen once. The sample was PBMCs. These receptor sequences come from a man aged 18 to 30 in good health and CMV-seropositive.

V gene TRBV7-2 combines with J gene TRBJ2-1; no definite D call. Looked up from germline, CDR1 is SGHTA and CDR2 is FQGNSA. V was clipped by 4 bases and J by 3 bases, with 10 bases between them. CDR3 length: 14 residues. The CDR3 loop is CASSSGLIYNEQFF. The CDR3 region has the DNA TGTGCCAGCAGCTCAGGATTAATCTACAATGAGCAGTTCTTC.

CDR3 in DNA: TGTGCCTGGAGCCCCGCGGGCCACGAGCAGTACTTC. This sequence encodes CAWSPAGHEQYF. The rearrangement joins TRBV30 to TRBJ2-7; perhaps TRBD2 as D (5 bases). This CDR3 has 12 amino acids. V was clipped by 3 bases and J by 5 bases, with 11 bases between them. Per the germline V gene, CDR1 is GTSNPN and CDR2 is SVGIG (reference sequence).

The genes are TRBV30 and TRBJ2-7; maybe TRBD2 (5 bases). This CDR3 has 14 amino acids. Germline loops: CDR1 GTSNPN, CDR2 SVGIG (reference sequence). Trimming shortened V by 3 bases and J by 2 bases, and 14 bases separated the two germline ends. CDR3 in amino acids: CAWSLSGTTYEQYF. For the CDR3, the DNA is TGTGCCTGGAGCCTTTCGGGAACAACCTACGAGCAGTACTTC.

In its sample, this clone was seen once. The CDR3 spells CASMGLLGGYQPQHF. CDR3 nucleotide sequence: TGTGCCAGTATGGGTCTCCTTGGGGGGTATCAGCCCCAGCATTTT. The genes are TRBV19 and TRBJ1-5; D is perhaps TRBD1 (5 bases). Per germline, CDR1 LNHDA and CDR2 SQIVND (reference sequence). The V end was cut by 7 bases, the J end by 5 bases, with 18 bases between. The CDR3 consists of 15 residues. Drawing the rest from reference TRBV19 and TRBJ1-5, the complete variable domain is DGGITQSPKYLFRKEGQNVTLSCEQNLNHDAMYWYRQDPGQGLRLIYYSQIVNDFQKGDIAEGYSVSREKKESFPLTVTSAQKNPTAFYLCASMGLLGGYQPQHFGDGTRLSIL.

CDR3 DNA sequence: TGTGCCAGTACTCTGGGGACTAGCGGTCCCTACAATGAGCAGTTCTTC. Its protein product is CASTLGTSGPYNEQFF. This rearrangement joins TRBV19 to TRBJ2-1, with TRBD2 matching 11 bases. After removal of 7 bases from V and 2 bases from J, the junction contained 7 bases not matched to a gene. CDR3 length equals 16 residues. Germline V gene data show CDR1 as LNHDA and CDR2 as SQIVND (reference sequence).

The rearrangement joins TRBV6-6 to TRBJ1-1; no clear D gene. V shed 2 bases and J shed 3 bases, with 10 bases lying between them. This CDR3 region has 14 residues. Per germline, CDR1 MNHNY and CDR2 SVGAGI (reference sequence). The CDR3, as DNA: TGTGCCAGCAGTTACAGAGACGGGGACACTGAAGCTTTCTTT. Translating gives CASSYRDGDTEAFF.

V usage is TRBV27 and J usage is TRBJ1-5, with TRBD1 as a possible D gene (6 bases). Germline CDR1 reads MNHEY; CDR2 reads SMNVEV (reference sequence). The V end lost 2 bases, the J end lost 3 bases, and 11 bases lay between the germline ends. The CDR3 spans 15 residues. CDR3 sequence: CASSLAGAYNQPQHF. The DNA of the CDR3 is TGTGCCAGCAGTTTAGCAGGGGCGTACAATCAGCCCCAGCATTTT.

For the CDR3, the DNA is TGCGCCAGCAGCTTGGGTGACAGAATATACGAGCAGTACTTC. Its translation is CASSLGDRIYEQYF. The J gene is TRBJ2-7, the V gene TRBV5-1; D may be TRBD1 (5 bases). There are 14 residues in the CDR3. V shed 0 bases and J shed 4 bases, with 11 bases lying between them. CDR1 is SGHRS, CDR2 YFSETQ, per germline.

DNA for the CDR3: TGCAGCCCCGGGACAGGGTGGGGGTTCGGGACAGATACGCAGTATTTT. It encodes CSPGTGWGFGTDTQYF. The V and J genes are TRBV29-1 and TRBJ2-3; 9 bases align to TRBD1. CDR1 and CDR2 from the germline V gene are SQVTM and ANQGSEA. The CDR3 totals 16 residues. V shed 8 bases and J 3 bases; nucleotides not matched to a gene: 15.

This clone came up a few times. J is TRBJ1-1 and V is TRBV5-1, with 8 bases aligning to TRBD1. Germline CDR1 SGHRS, CDR2 YFSETQ. V gave up 4 bases and J gave up 1 base; unmatched junction bases: 3. The CDR3 runs 14 residues. CDR3 amino acids: CASSKDRANTEAFF. The CDR3, as DNA: TGCGCCAGCAGCAAGGACAGGGCGAACACTGAAGCTTTCTTT.

V is TRBV6-6 and J is TRBJ2-7, with 7 bases that match TRBD1. V was clipped by 4 bases and J by 5 bases; unmatched bases: 11. The CDR3 covers 15 residues. Germline-derived CDR1 and CDR2 are MNHNY and SVGAGI (reference sequence). The CDR3 region has the DNA TGTGCCAGCAGTTTCGACAGGGCCGAGAGGCACGAGCAGTACTTC. Its protein product is CASSFDRAERHEQYF.

Note on this clone: Other DNA sequences in the same sample also yield this CDR3. The CDR3 DNA follows: TGTGCCAGCAGTGAGAGAACTAGCGGTCTGAACATTCAGTACTTC. Its protein is CASSERTSGLNIQYF. The rearrangement joins TRBV6-1 to TRBJ2-4, with 8 bases fitting TRBD2. The CDR3 runs 15 residues. Germline trimming cut 3 bases from V and 7 bases from J; bases unmatched to any gene: 8. Germline loops: CDR1 MNHNS, CDR2 SASEGT.

This clone was seen ten or more times. This sequence joins TRBV6-4 and TRBJ1-2; 10 bases line up with TRBD1. CDR3 size: 15 residues. Germline loops: CDR1 MRHNA, CDR2 SNTAGT. After removal of 0 bases from V and 6 bases from J, the junction contained 4 bases not matched to a gene. The chain's CDR3 is CASSDSTGGIDGYTF. CDR3 nucleotides: TGTGCCAGCAGTGACTCGACAGGGGGCATAGATGGCTACACCTTC.

The J gene is TRBJ2-7, the V gene TRBV14; 8 positions agree with TRBD1. The J segment lost 2 bases and the V segment lost 4 bases, leaving 1 base of the junction unmatched. The germline CDR1 and CDR2 sequences are SGHDN and FVKESK. The CDR3 has 13 residues. The CDR3 spells CASSRTGTYEQYF. The CDR3, as DNA: TGTGCCAGCAGCCGGACAGGGACCTACGAGCAGTACTTC.

CDR3 coding DNA: TGTGCCTGGGGGGGACAGGGGAACGAAAAACTGTTTTTT. It encodes CAWGGQGNEKLFF. The chain is built from TRBV30 and TRBJ1-4; 10 positions agree with TRBD1. V trimming: 5 bases; J trimming: 8 bases; junction bases outside the gene matches: 5. CDR1 GTSNPN and CDR2 SVGIG come from the germline V gene (reference sequence). This CDR3 is 13 amino acids long.

The V gene is TRBV5-1, the J gene TRBJ2-6; 7 bases agree with TRBD1. The CDR3 contains 19 residues. CDR1 and CDR2 (germline): SGHRS, YFSETQ. V lost 4 bases, J lost 0 bases, and 13 bases stayed unmatched. The CDR3 DNA is TGCGCCAGCAGCCTACAGGGGCCTCTTACCGACTCTGGGGCCAACGTCCTGACTTTC. Amino acids: CASSLQGPLTDSGANVLTF.

The chain is built from TRBV5-1 and TRBJ2-2; 10 nucleotides align to TRBD2. Germline V gene sequence: CDR1 SGHRS, CDR2 YFSETQ. The CDR3 loop spans 15 amino acids. V lost 2 bases to trimming and J lost 5 bases; unmatched junction nucleotides: 3. For the CDR3, the DNA is TGCGCCAGCAGCTTAGCGGGAGGGGAGACCGGGGAGCTGTTTTTT. It specifies CASSLAGGETGELFF. The variable domain in full, with the rest retrieved from reference TRBV5-1 and TRBJ2-2, is KAGVTQTPRYLIKTRGQQVTLSCSPISGHRSVSWYQQTPGQGLQFLFEYFSETQRNKGNFPGRFSGRQFSNSRSEMNVSTLELGDSALYLCASSLAGGETGELFFGEGSRLTVL.

The CDR3 sequence is CASSMLTQGTDTQYF. The CDR3, as DNA: TGTGCCAGTAGTATGCTGACCCAGGGCACAGATACGCAGTATTTT. The genes are TRBV19 and TRBJ2-3; D ambiguous. CDR1 LNHDA and CDR2 SQIVND come from the germline V gene (reference sequence). Trimming left V 3 bases short and J 1 base short, with 11 bases between. CDR3 length equals 15 residues.

The chain uses TRBV11-2 and TRBJ2-7, with 8 bases identical to TRBD2. Germline values: CDR1 SGHAT, CDR2 FQNNGV. This CDR3 has 17 amino acids. V gave up 5 bases and J gave up 3 bases; unmatched junction bases: 15. This CDR3 is CASSPVRGGRKHYEQYF. For the CDR3, the DNA is TGTGCCAGCAGCCCTGTCAGGGGCGGGAGGAAACACTACGAGCAGTACTTC.

The V call is TRBV14, the J call TRBJ2-7; no definite D call. The germline V and J ends were trimmed by 4 bases and 2 bases, with 12 bases remaining between them. Germline values: CDR1 SGHDN, CDR2 FVKESK. The CDR3 is 14 amino acids. The CDR3, as DNA: TGTGCCAGCAGCCGCCAAGAGGTTCCCTACGAGCAGTACTTC. Its protein is CASSRQEVPYEQYF.

This clone appeared once. V usage is TRBV9 and J usage is TRBJ2-5; no reliable D call. The V end lost 1 base, the J end lost 7 bases, and 14 bases lay between the germline ends. Germline values: CDR1 SGDLS, CDR2 YYNGEE. This CDR3 is built from 14 residues. CDR3 sequence: CASSVTIEFGTQYF. In DNA form, the CDR3 reads TGTGCCAGCAGCGTAACTATAGAATTTGGGACCCAGTACTTC.

V gene TRBV7-2 combines with J gene TRBJ1-1; weak D call: TRBD1 (5 bases). Germline V gene data show CDR1 as SGHTA and CDR2 as FQGNSA. This CDR3 comprises 13 residues. V was clipped by 4 bases and J by 1 base, with 7 bases between them. The CDR3 spells CASSSDRNTEAFF. CDR3 in DNA: TGTGCCAGCAGCTCAGACAGGAACACTGAAGCTTTCTTT.

The CDR3: CASSLGSPGDTEAFF. DNA of the CDR3: TGTGCCAGCAGCTTGGGTAGCCCCGGGGACACTGAAGCTTTCTTT. The rearrangement joins TRBV5-4 to TRBJ1-1, with D uncertain. The germline V gene encodes CDR1 SGHNT and CDR2 YYREEE (reference sequence). V gave up 0 bases and J gave up 3 bases, with 12 bases separating them. This CDR3 spans 15 amino acids.

The chain carries TRBV18 and TRBJ2-3; 12 nucleotides match TRBD1. The V gene's germline CDR1 is KGHSH and CDR2 LQKENI. With V trimmed by 5 bases and J by 5 bases, 8 bases remained unmatched. The CDR3 runs 16 residues. The CDR3 bases are TGTGCCAGCTCAATGGTCGGGACAGGGGGCGGAGATACGCAGTATTTT. Protein: CASSMVGTGGGDTQYF.

The chain links TRBV11-3 to TRBJ2-3, with 7 bases fitting TRBD1. This CDR3 region has 15 residues. J gave up 2 bases and V 1 base, and 3 bases lay outside the gene matches. Germline CDR1 and CDR2: SGHNT and YENEEA. CDR3 DNA sequence: TGTGCCAGCAGCTTAGGAGGGGGCCTCACAGATACGCAGTATTTT. Its translation: CASSLGGGLTDTQYF. Complete variable domain (other parts from reference TRBV11-3 and TRBJ2-3): EAGVVQSPRYKIIEKKQPVAFWCNPISGHNTLYWYLQNLGQGPELLIRYENEEAVDDSQLPKDRFSAERLKGVDSTLKIQPAELGDSAVYLCASSLGGGLTDTQYFGPGTRLTVL.

The chain recombines TRBV7-9 with TRBJ1-2; no firm D call. The CDR3 loop spans 14 amino acids. V gave up 5 bases and J gave up 3 bases, with 13 bases separating them. The germline gives CDR1 SEHNR, CDR2 FQNEAQ (reference sequence). The CDR3, as DNA: TGTGCCAGCAGCCTCCAAAACAGTTACTATGGCTACACCTTC. It yields the protein CASSLQNSYYGYTF.

The V call is TRBV9, the J call TRBJ2-3; the match to TRBD2 covers 12 bases. Trimming at V came to 5 bases and at J to 6 bases, leaving 7 bases not matched to a gene. The CDR3 contains 15 residues. Germline V lookup: CDR1 SGDLS, CDR2 YYNGEE. The CDR3 here is CASSPSGGAIDTQYF. Here the CDR3 DNA reads TGTGCCAGCAGTCCTAGCGGGGGGGCCATCGATACGCAGTATTTT.

CDR3 protein: CASSLGGNLKGDEQYF. The CDR3 coding sequence is TGTGCCAGCAGCTTAGGTGGAAACCTAAAGGGGGACGAGCAGTACTTC. The chain is built from TRBV7-3 and TRBJ2-7, with D possibly TRBD1 on 6 matching bases. With 2 bases removed from V and 5 bases from J, the gap between germline ends came to 19 bases. CDR3 length equals 16 residues. Per germline, CDR1 SGHTA and CDR2 FQGTGA. Drawing the rest from reference TRBV7-3 and TRBJ2-7, the complete variable domain is GAGVSQTPSNKVTEKGKYVELRCDPISGHTALYWYRQSLGQGPEFLIYFQGTGAADDSGLPNDRFFAVRPEGSVSTLKIQRTERGDSAVYLCASSLGGNLKGDEQYFGPGTRLTVT.